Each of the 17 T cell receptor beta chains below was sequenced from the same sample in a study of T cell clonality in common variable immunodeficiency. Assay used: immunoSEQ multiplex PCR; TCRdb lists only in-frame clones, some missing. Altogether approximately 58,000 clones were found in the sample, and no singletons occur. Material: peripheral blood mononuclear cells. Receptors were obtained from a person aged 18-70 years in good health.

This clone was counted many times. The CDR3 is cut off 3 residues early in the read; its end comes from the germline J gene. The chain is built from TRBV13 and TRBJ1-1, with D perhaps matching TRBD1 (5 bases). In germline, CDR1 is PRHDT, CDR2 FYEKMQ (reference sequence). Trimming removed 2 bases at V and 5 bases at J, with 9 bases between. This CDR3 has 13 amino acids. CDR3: CASSLTQGTEAFF. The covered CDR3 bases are TGTGCCAGCAGCTTAACCCAGGGAACTGAA.

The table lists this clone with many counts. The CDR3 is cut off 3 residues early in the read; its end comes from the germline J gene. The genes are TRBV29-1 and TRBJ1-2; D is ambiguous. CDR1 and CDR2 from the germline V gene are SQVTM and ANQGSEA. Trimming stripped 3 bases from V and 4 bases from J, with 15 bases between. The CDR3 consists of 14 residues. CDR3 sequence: CSVEVQADLYGYTF. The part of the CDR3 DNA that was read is TGCAGCGTTGAGGTCCAGGCAGATCTCTATGGC.

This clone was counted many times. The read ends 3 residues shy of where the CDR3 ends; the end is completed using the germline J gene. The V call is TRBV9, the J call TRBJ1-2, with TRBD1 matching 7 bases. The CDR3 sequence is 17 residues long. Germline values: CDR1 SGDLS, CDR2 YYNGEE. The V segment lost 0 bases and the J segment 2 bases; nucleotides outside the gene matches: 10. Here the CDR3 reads CASSVAAGTEGNYGYTF. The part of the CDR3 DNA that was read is TGTGCCAGCAGCGTAGCAGCCGGGACAGAGGGAAACTATGGC.

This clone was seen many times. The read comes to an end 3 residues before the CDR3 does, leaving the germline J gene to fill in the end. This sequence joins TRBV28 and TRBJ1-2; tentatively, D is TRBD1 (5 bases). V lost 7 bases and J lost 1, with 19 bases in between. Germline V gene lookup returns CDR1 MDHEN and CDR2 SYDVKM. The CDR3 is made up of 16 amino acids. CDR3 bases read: TGTGCCAGCAATGCTTGGTCAGGGCCCTTTAACTATGGC. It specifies CASNAWSGPFNYG. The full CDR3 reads CASNAWSGPFNYGYTF.

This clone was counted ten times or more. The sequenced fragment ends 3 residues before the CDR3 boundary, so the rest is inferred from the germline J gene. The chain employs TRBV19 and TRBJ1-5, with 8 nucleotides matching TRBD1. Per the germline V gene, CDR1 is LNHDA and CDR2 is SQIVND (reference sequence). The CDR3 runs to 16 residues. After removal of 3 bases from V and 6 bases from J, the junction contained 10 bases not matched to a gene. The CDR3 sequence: CASSIRTGTTFQPQHF. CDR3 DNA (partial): TGTGCCAGTAGTATTAGGACAGGGACAACTTTTCAGCCC.

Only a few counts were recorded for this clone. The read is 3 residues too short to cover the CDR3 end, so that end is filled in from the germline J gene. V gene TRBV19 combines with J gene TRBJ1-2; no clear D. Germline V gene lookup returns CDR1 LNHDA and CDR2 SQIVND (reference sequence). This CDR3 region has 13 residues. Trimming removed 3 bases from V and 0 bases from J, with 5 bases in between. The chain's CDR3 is CASSMGSNYGYTF. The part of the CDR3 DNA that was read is TGTGCCAGTAGTATGGGCTCTAACTATGGC.

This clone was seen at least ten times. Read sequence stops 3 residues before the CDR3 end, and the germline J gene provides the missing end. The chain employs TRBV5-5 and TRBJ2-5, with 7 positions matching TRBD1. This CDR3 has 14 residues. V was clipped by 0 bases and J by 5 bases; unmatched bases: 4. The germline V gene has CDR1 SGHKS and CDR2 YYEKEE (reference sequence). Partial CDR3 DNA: TGTGCCAGCAGCTTGGGGGGGACAGTTGAGACC. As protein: CASSLGGTVET. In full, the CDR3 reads CASSLGGTVETQYF.

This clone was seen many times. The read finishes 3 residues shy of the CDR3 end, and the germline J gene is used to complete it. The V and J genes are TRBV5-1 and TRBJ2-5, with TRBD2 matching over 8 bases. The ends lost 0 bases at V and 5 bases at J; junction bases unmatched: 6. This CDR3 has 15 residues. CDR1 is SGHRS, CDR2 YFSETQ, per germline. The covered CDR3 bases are TGCGCCAGCAGCTTGGCAGGGGCTAGCGGGGAGACC. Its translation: CASSLAGASGET. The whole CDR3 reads CASSLAGASGETQYF.

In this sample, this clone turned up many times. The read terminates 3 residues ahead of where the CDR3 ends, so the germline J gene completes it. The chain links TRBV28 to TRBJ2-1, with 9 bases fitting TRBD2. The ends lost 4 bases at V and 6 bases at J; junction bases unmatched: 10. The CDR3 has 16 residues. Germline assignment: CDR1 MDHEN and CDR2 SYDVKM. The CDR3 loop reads CASSSLSGTSSNEQFF. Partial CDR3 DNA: TGTGCCAGCAGTTCCCTCTCCGGGACTAGCAGCAATGAG.

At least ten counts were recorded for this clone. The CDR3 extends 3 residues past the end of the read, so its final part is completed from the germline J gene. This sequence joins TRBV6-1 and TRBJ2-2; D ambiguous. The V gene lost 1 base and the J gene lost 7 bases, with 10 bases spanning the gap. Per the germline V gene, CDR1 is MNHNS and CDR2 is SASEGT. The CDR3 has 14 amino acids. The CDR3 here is CASSEDRGSGELFF. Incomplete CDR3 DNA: TGTGCCAGCAGTGAAGATCGTGGTAGCGGGGAG.

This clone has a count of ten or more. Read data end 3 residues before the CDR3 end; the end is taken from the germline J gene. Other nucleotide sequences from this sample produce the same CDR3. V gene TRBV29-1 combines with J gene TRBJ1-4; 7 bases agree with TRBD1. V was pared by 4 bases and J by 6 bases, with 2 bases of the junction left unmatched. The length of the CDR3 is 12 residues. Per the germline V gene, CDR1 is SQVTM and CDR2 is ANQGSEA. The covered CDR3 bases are TGCAGCGTTGCAGGGACAGATGAAAAA. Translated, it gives CSVAGTDEK. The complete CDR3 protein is CSVAGTDEKLFF.

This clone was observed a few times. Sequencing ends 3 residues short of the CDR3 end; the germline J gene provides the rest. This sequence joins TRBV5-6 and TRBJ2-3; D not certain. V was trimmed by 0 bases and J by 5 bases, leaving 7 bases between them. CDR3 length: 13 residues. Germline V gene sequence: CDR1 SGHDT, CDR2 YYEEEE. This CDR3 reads CASSLGPGDTQYF. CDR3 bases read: TGTGCCAGCAGCTTGGGTCCAGGAGATACG.

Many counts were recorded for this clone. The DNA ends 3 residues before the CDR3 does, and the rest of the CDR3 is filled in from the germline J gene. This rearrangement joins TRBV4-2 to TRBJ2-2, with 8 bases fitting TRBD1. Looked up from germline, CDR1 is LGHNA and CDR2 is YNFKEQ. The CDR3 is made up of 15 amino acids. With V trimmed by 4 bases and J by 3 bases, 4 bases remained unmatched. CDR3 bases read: TGTGCCAGCAGCCCGACAGGGGTGGACACCGGGGAG. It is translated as CASSPTGVDTGE. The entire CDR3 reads CASSPTGVDTGELFF.

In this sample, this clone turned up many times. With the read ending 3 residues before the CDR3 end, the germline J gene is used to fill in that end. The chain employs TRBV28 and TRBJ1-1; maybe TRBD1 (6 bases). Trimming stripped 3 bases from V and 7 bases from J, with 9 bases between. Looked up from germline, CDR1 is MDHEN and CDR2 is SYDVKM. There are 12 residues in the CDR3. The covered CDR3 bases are TGTGCCAGCAGTTTCGAGGACAGTGAA. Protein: CASSFEDSE. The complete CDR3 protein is CASSFEDSEAFF.

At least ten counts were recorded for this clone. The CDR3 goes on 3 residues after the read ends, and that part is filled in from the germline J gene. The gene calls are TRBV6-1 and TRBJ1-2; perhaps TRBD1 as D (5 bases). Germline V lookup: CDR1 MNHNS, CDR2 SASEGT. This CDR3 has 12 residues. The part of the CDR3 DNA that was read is TGTGCCAGCAGTGAAGCTGGGGGGAGC. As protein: CASSEAGGS. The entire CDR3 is CASSEAGGSYTF.

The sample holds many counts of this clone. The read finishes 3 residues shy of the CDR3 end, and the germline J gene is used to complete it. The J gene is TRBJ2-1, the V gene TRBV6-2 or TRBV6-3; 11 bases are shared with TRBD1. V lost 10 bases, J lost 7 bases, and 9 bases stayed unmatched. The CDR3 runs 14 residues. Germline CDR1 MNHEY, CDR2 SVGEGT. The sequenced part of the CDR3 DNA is TGTGCCACCTCGAGGACAGGGGGCTTGAATGAG. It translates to CATSRTGGLNE. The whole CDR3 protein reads CATSRTGGLNEQFF.

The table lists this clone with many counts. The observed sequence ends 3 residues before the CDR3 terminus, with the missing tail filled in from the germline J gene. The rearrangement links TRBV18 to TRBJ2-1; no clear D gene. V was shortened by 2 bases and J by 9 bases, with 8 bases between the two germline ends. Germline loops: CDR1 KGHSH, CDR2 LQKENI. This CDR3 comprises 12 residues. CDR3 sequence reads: CASSPNIFEQFF. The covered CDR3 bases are TGTGCCAGCTCACCAAACATATTTGAG.